Listed below are T cell receptor beta chains from one sample, sequenced in a study of radiation and T cells in renal cell carcinoma. The protocol was immunoSEQ multiplex PCR, while the TCRdb copy is restricted to in-frame clones and leaves out a portion. The repertoire holds roughly 23,000 clones, with roughly half as singletons. The input for sequencing was tumor tissue, taken from a patient whose treatment included radiotherapy and nephrectomy. The source is a woman aged 50 to 65 with renal cell carcinoma. The CDR3 runs from the conserved cysteine through the conserved F or W. The order of the fields is CDR3 DNA, CDR3 protein, V gene, J gene, clone size, CDR3 length, D gene. D genes are given only for firm matches. Only some rows state a clone size, as once, few, many or a class for expanded clones.

TGTGCCAGCAGTTTTTGGGTAAATGAGCAGTTCTTC	CASSFWVNEQFF	TRBV7-8	TRBJ2-1	few	12	-
TGCGCCAGCAGCTGGGGGACAGGACCTCAAGAGACCCAGTACTTC	CASSWGTGPQETQYF	TRBV5-1	TRBJ2-5	-	15	TRBD1
TGTGCCAGCAGCCCTGGACTAGCGGGGGGGCATTTTCTCTACGAGCAGTACTTC	CASSPGLAGGHFLYEQYF	TRBV7-9	TRBJ2-7	few	18	TRBD2
TGTGCCAGCAGCTTAGGTCAGGGTGGGCTGGAGACCCAGTACTTC	CASSLGQGGLETQYF	TRBV11-2	TRBJ2-5	once	15	-
TGTGCCACCAGCAGAGGGTTTGGGACAACTGGGGCCAACGTCCTGACTTTC	CATSRGFGTTGANVLTF	TRBV15	TRBJ2-6	-	17	-
TGTGCCAGCAGGGAAGGAGCAACTAATGAAAAACTGTTTTTT	CASREGATNEKLFF	TRBV6-1	TRBJ1-4	-	14	-
TGTGCCAGTAGTACGGACAGGGCCATCAATCAGCCCCAGCATTTT	CASSTDRAINQPQHF	TRBV19	TRBJ1-5	many	15	TRBD1
TGTGCCAGCAGCTTGGGGGGACTATCCTACGAGCAGTACTTC	CASSLGGLSYEQYF	TRBV7-8	TRBJ2-7	-	14	TRBD2
TGCGCCAGCAGGCCCGCGATACAGGGGTATGGAAACACCATATATTTT	CASRPAIQGYGNTIYF	TRBV4-3	TRBJ1-3	few	16	TRBD1
TGTGCCAGCAGTCACCCGGGACAGGGTTTTGGTCAGTTCTTC	CASSHPGQGFGQFF	TRBV14	TRBJ2-1	few	14	TRBD1
TGTGCCAGCAGCTTAGCGGCCTCCAGAGACGAGCAGTTCTTC	CASSLAASRDEQFF	TRBV7-8	TRBJ2-1	few	14	-
TGTGCCAGCAGCCCCGGGGTGGCAGGGAGGGGGTACACCTTC	CASSPGVAGRGYTF	TRBV6-5	TRBJ1-2	once	14	-
TGTGCCAGCAGACCCCCCGGACCGGCGGGAGATACGCAGTATTTT	CASRPPGPAGDTQYF	TRBV2	TRBJ2-3	-	15	-
TGTGCCAGCAGCTTAGCTTGGGAAGGTGAGCAGTTCTTC	CASSLAWEGEQFF	TRBV7-2	TRBJ2-1	few	13	-
TGTGCCAGCAGCAACAGGGGTTCTGGCGAGCAGTACTTC	CASSNRGSGEQYF	TRBV11-2	TRBJ2-7	few	13	TRBD1
TGTGCCACCAGCAGAGATCATGGGAGTGAAAAACTGTTTTTT	CATSRDHGSEKLFF	TRBV15	TRBJ1-4	-	14	-
TGTGCCAGCAGTTACAGGACGGGGGAGCAGTACTTC	CASSYRTGEQYF	TRBV6-5	TRBJ2-7	few	12	-
TGCGCCAGCAGTGATACGCCGAACACTGAAGCTTTCTTT	CASSDTPNTEAFF	TRBV10-2	TRBJ1-1	-	13	-
TGTGCCAGCAGCCCAGGACTAGCGGGGGGGACAGATACGCAGTATTTT	CASSPGLAGGTDTQYF	TRBV7-2	TRBJ2-3	-	16	TRBD2
TGTGCCAGCAGCGTAGTCGACTCTCCTACCCCACACTATGGCTACACCTTC	CASSVVDSPTPHYGYTF	TRBV9	TRBJ1-2	once	17	-
TGCGCCAGCAGCTTGGATGAGGTGGGAGGGGCCGAGCAGTACTTC	CASSLDEVGGAEQYF	TRBV5-1	TRBJ2-7	-	15	TRBD2
TGTGCCAGTAGTTCCCCAGGGCTCGGTAGATACGAGCAGTACTTC	CASSSPGLGRYEQYF	TRBV19	TRBJ2-7	medium-sized	15	-
TGTGCCAGTAGTATAACGGGGTCGGCCGGGGAGCTGTTTTTT	CASSITGSAGELFF	TRBV19	TRBJ2-2	-	14	-
TGTGCCAGCAGCTTTAGCCCAACCGGGGTCTATGGCTACACCTTC	CASSFSPTGVYGYTF	TRBV7-3	TRBJ1-2	-	15	-
TGTGCCAGCAGCTTACAGAGCAATCAGCCCCAGCATTTT	CASSLQSNQPQHF	TRBV5-6	TRBJ1-5	-	13	-
TGTGCCACCAGCCGGGACGCATCCTACGAGCAGTACTTC	CATSRDASYEQYF	TRBV15	TRBJ2-7	-	13	-
TGTGCCAGCAGTGGTGACAGGGTAGGTGGTGAGCAGTTCTTC	CASSGDRVGGEQFF	TRBV2	TRBJ2-1	once	14	TRBD1
TGTGCCAGCAGCTTGGGGTTTTCGGGGGTCTATGGCTACACCTTC	CASSLGFSGVYGYTF	TRBV5-8	TRBJ1-2	-	15	-